These 14 T cell receptor beta chains share one sample of origin, sequenced in a study of blood T cell repertoires in COVID-19. Libraries were prepared by immunoSEQ multiplex PCR; TCRdb keeps only in-frame clonotypes and omits some of them. This sample has more than 35,000 clones, with roughly 71% found just once. Input material: peripheral blood. The receptor source for this set is a man older than 75 with acute or convalescent COVID-19.

The CDR3 nucleotides are TGTGCCTGGAGTTTCGGGGGAGCGGGGACCCTCACAGATACGCAGTATTTT. Encoded protein: CAWSFGGAGTLTDTQYF. The genes are TRBV30 and TRBJ2-3; 7 nucleotides match TRBD2. The CDR3 length is 17 residues. The ends lost 2 bases at V and 2 bases at J; junction bases unmatched: 13. Looked up from germline, CDR1 is GTSNPN and CDR2 is SVGIG (reference sequence).

The chain employs TRBV27 and TRBJ1-2; 7 bases line up with TRBD1. The V gene end was trimmed by 5 bases and the J gene end by 2 bases; junction bases not matched to a gene: 5. Germline CDR1 is MNHEY and CDR2 is SMNVEV (reference sequence). The CDR3 consists of 14 residues. The CDR3, as DNA: TGTGCCAGCAGTCCTCAGACAGGGAACTATGGCTACACCTTC. Its translation is CASSPQTGNYGYTF.

The V and J genes are TRBV12-3 or TRBV12-4 and TRBJ2-3; 7 nucleotides line up with TRBD2. The length of the CDR3 is 13 residues. Unmatched junction bases numbered 3, after V lost 6 bases and J lost 3 bases. The CDR3, as DNA: TGTGCCAGCAGACTAGCGACAACAGATACGCAGTATTTT. As protein: CASRLATTDTQYF.

The J gene is TRBJ2-1, the V gene TRBV29-1, with TRBD2 identical over 11 bases. This CDR3 spans 14 amino acids. CDR1 and CDR2 from the germline V gene are SQVTM and ANQGSEA. With 7 bases clipped from V and 2 bases from J, the junction kept 4 bases outside the gene matches. This CDR3 reads CSGSTSGAYNEQFF. In nucleotides, the CDR3 is TGCAGCGGATCGACTAGCGGGGCCTACAATGAGCAGTTCTTC.

The chain joins TRBV12-3 or TRBV12-4 to TRBJ1-5; D is ambiguous. Trimming shortened V by 2 bases and J by 2 bases, and 4 bases separated the two germline ends. The CDR3 has 13 residues. CDR3 nucleotide sequence: TGTGCCAGCAGTTTACGAGGCAATCAGCCCCAGCATTTT. It translates to CASSLRGNQPQHF.

The chain employs TRBV7-8 and TRBJ2-5, with 9 nucleotides matching TRBD1. Germline assignment: CDR1 SGHVS and CDR2 FQNEAQ. The CDR3 runs 17 residues. V lost 5 bases to trimming and J lost 5 bases; unmatched junction nucleotides: 15. CDR3 sequence (DNA): TGTGCCAGCAGCCAAGACCGGGACAGGGAAGTCGTGGAGACCCAGTACTTC. It translates to CASSQDRDREVVETQYF.

The J gene is TRBJ2-5, the V gene TRBV7-4, with TRBD1 identical over 9 bases. The CDR3 runs 20 residues. Unmatched junction bases numbered 28, after V lost 8 bases and J lost 6 bases. Germline loops: CDR1 SGHVT, CDR2 SQSDAQ. In nucleotides, the CDR3 is TGTGCCAGCCGTAAGGCCGGGAAAAGGCCCGGGACAGGGTATGTGAAGACCCAGTACTTC. Protein product: CASRKAGKRPGTGYVKTQYF.

There are a few counts of this clone. The V call is TRBV5-1, the J call TRBJ1-1; the D gene is possibly TRBD1 (5 bases). The V gene lost 4 bases and the J gene lost 4 bases, with 14 bases spanning the gap. Germline values: CDR1 SGHRS, CDR2 YFSETQ. CDR3 length equals 14 residues. CDR3 in DNA: TGCGCCAGCAGCCCCGTCGTTACAGGCACTGAAGCTTTCTTT. Its protein is CASSPVVTGTEAFF.

The V call is TRBV30, the J call TRBJ1-6; 7 nucleotides agree with TRBD1. Losses at the gene ends were 2 bases for V and 10 bases for J; bases not matched to a gene: 5. Germline CDR1 is GTSNPN and CDR2 is SVGIG (reference sequence). The CDR3 is 13 residues long. The CDR3 here is CAWSRQGESPLHF. The CDR3 coding sequence is TGTGCCTGGAGTCGACAGGGTGAATCACCCCTCCACTTT.

The chain employs TRBV9 and TRBJ2-7, with 8 positions matching TRBD2. CDR1 SGDLS and CDR2 YYNGEE come from the germline V gene. The CDR3 contains 14 residues. Trimming at V came to 3 bases and at J to 3 bases, leaving 5 bases not matched to a gene. CDR3 sequence: CASSAGLGDYEQYF. CDR3 DNA sequence: TGTGCCAGCAGCGCGGGACTAGGGGACTACGAGCAGTACTTC.

V is TRBV5-1 and J is TRBJ2-5, with a weak D call TRBD1 (5 bases). This CDR3 spans 14 amino acids. Germline V gives CDR1 SGHRS, CDR2 YFSETQ. V was pared by 4 bases and J by 5 bases, with 15 bases between. The chain's CDR3 is CASSPQGVAETQYF. CDR3 DNA: TGCGCCAGCAGCCCGCAGGGTGTGGCGGAGACCCAGTACTTC.

The chain carries TRBV15 and TRBJ2-7; no reliable D call. The CDR3 has 12 amino acids. Trimming shortened V by 8 bases and J by 0 bases, and 8 bases separated the two germline ends. The germline V gene encodes CDR1 LNHNV and CDR2 YYDKDF (reference sequence). The CDR3 DNA reads as TGTGCCACCTCCGATAGCTCCTACGAGCAGTACTTC. This sequence encodes CATSDSSYEQYF.

The chain links TRBV19 to TRBJ1-4, with D perhaps TRBD1 (6 bases). CDR3 length: 15 residues. The V end lost 8 bases, the J end lost 4 bases, and 17 bases lay between the germline ends. Germline CDR1 reads LNHDA; CDR2 reads SQIVND (reference sequence). The CDR3 DNA reads TGTGCCAGTCGAGGACGGGGCAGGGGTAATGAAAAACTGTTTTTT. It is translated as CASRGRGRGNEKLFF.

This clone was seen more than once but under ten times. This sequence joins TRBV7-9 and TRBJ1-4, with TRBD1 as a possible D gene (6 bases). This CDR3 has 16 amino acids. V was pared by 5 bases and J by 1 base, with 14 bases between. Germline V gene sequence: CDR1 SEHNR, CDR2 FQNEAQ (reference sequence). In DNA form, the CDR3 reads TGTGCCAGCAGCCCGGCGGGGGGCTTAACTAATGAAAAACTGTTTTTT. Amino acids: CASSPAGGLTNEKLFF. Complete variable domain (other parts from reference TRBV7-9 and TRBJ1-4): DTGVSQNPRHKITKRGQNVTFRCDPISEHNRLYWYRQTLGQGPEFLTYFQNEAQLEKSRLLSDRFSAERPKGSFSTLEIQRTEQGDSAMYLCASSPAGGLTNEKLFFGSGTQLSVL.